This T cell receptor (beta chain) was sequenced for a study of T cells in localized non-small cell lung cancer. A few counts support this clone. What it binds is not known. Study-level points and caveats: There were a median roughly 60 of the top 100 tumor clones appearing in adjacent lung.

Only in-frame clones appear in the TCRdb table, and some are missing; sequencing was by immunoSEQ multiplex PCR. The sample consists of approximately 65,000 clones, 80% to 90% of them appearing once. Germline V gene data show CDR1 as SGHKS and CDR2 as YYEKEE (reference sequence). The CDR3 has 15 amino acids. The V end lost 4 bases, the J end lost 0 bases, and 11 bases lay between the germline ends. The source is a man aged 35 to 69 with stage II lung adenocarcinoma. This sequence joins TRBV5-5 and TRBJ1-5, with D perhaps TRBD1 (6 bases). Specimen: PBMCs, collected before any cancer treatment. CDR3 sequence reads: CASSPTGYSNQPQHF. The CDR3 bases are TGTGCCAGCAGCCCCACAGGGTATAGCAATCAGCCCCAGCATTTT.